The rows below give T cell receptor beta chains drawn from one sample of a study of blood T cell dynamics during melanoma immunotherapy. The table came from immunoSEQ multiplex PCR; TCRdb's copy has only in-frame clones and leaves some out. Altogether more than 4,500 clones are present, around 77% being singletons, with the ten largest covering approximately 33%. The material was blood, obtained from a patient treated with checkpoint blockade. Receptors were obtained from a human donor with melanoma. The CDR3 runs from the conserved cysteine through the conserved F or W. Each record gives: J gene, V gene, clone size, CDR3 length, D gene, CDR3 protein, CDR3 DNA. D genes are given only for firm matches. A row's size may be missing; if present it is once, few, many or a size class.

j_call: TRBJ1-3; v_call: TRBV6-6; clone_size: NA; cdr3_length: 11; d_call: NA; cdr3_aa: CASRSSNTIYF; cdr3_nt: TGTGCCAGCAGATCATCAAACACCATATATTTT
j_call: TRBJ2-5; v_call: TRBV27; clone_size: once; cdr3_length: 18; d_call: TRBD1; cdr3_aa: CASSLSGTGQGIQETQYF; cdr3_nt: TGTGCCAGCAGTTTATCCGGTACGGGACAGGGGATTCAAGAGACCCAGTACTTC
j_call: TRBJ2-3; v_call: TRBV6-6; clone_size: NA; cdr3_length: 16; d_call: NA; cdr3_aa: CASGGTDGQRVDTQYF; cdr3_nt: TGTGCCAGCGGGGGTACGGACGGGCAAAGAGTGGATACGCAGTATTTT
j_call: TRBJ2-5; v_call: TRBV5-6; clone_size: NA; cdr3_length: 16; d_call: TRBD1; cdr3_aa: CASSGTGGVYQETQYF; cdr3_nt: TGTGCCAGCTCCGGGACAGGGGGCGTTTACCAAGAGACCCAGTACTTC
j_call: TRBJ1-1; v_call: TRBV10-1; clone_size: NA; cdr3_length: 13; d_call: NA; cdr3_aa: CASSWEGGTEAFF; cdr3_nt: TGCGCCAGCAGTTGGGAAGGAGGCACTGAAGCTTTCTTT
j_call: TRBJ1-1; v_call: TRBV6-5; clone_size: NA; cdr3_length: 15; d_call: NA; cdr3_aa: CASSSPGTKDTEAFF; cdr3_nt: TGTGCCAGCAGTTCCCCCGGGACGAAGGACACTGAAGCTTTCTTT
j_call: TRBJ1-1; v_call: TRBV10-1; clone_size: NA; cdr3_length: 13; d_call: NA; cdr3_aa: CASSESRATEAFF; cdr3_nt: TGCGCCAGCAGTGAGTCAAGAGCAACTGAAGCTTTCTTT
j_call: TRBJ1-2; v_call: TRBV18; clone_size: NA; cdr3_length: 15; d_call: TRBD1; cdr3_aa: CASSGAGTGGYGYTF; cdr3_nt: TGTGCCAGCTCCGGGGCCGGGACAGGGGGCTATGGCTACACCTTC
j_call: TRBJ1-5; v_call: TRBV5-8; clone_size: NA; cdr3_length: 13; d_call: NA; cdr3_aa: CASHAGDWRPQHF; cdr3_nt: TGTGCCTCCCACGCAGGGGATTGGCGGCCCCAGCATTTT
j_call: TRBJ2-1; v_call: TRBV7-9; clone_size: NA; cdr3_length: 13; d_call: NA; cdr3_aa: CASSTRGTNEQFF; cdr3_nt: TGTGCCAGCAGCACCCGAGGGACTAATGAGCAGTTCTTC
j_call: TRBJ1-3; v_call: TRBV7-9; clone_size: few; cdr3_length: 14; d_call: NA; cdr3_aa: CASITTGAGNTIYF; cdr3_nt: TGTGCCAGCATTACGACAGGCGCTGGAAACACCATATATTTT
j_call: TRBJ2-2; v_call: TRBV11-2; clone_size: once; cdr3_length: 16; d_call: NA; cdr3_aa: CASSFLGFGGTGELFF; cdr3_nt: TGTGCCAGCAGCTTTCTTGGGTTTGGTGGTACCGGGGAGCTGTTTTTT
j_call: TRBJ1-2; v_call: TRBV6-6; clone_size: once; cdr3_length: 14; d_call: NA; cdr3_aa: CASSPPGNNYGYTF; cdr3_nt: TGTGCCAGCAGCCCACCGGGAAATAACTATGGCTACACCTTC
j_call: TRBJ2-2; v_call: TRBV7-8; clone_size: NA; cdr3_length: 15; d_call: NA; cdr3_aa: CASSPQNRNTGELFF; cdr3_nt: TGTGCCAGCAGCCCACAAAATCGGAACACCGGGGAGCTGTTTTTT
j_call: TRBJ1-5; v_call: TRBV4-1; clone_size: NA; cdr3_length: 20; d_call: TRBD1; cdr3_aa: CASSQAVQGATASTLRPQHF; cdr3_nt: TGCGCCAGCAGCCAAGCGGTACAGGGGGCGACGGCCTCAACACTAAGGCCCCAGCATTTT
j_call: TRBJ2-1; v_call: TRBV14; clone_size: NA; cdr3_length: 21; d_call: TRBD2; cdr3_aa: CASSQDKARAGGLTSYNEQFF; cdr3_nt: TGTGCCAGCAGCCAAGATAAGGCGCGAGCGGGAGGGTTAACTTCCTACAATGAGCAGTTCTTC
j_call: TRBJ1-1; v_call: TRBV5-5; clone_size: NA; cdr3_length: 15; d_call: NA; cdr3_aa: CASSHGGGMVAEAFF; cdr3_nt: TGTGCCAGCAGCCATGGTGGAGGTATGGTGGCTGAAGCTTTCTTT
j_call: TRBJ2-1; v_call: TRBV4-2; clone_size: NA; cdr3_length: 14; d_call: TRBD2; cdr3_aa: CASGRLAAYNEQFF; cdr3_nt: TGTGCCAGCGGCCGACTAGCAGCCTACAATGAGCAGTTCTTC
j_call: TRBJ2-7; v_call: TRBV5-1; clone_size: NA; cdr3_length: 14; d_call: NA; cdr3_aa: CASSLLGQINEQYF; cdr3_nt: TGCGCCAGCAGCTTGCTCGGGCAGATTAACGAGCAGTACTTC
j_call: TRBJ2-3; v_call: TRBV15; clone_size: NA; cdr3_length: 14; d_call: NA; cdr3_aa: CATSRDRGLDTQYF; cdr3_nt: TGTGCCACCAGCAGAGATCGAGGATTGGATACGCAGTATTTT
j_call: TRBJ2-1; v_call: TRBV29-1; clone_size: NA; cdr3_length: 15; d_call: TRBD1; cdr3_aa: CSVFTGTGDYNEQFF; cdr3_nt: TGCAGCGTTTTTACCGGGACAGGAGATTACAATGAGCAGTTCTTC
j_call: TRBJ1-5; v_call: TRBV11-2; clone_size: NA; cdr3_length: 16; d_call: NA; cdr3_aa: CASSLSDGDYNQPQHF; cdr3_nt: TGTGCCAGCAGCCTTTCGGACGGAGATTACAATCAGCCCCAGCATTTT
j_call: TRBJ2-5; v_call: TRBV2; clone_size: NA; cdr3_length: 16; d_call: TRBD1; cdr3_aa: CASSGGRQGAGETQYF; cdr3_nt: TGTGCCAGCAGTGGTGGAAGGCAGGGGGCTGGAGAGACCCAGTACTTC
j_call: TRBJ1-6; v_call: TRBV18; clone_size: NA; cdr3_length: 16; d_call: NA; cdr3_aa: CASSPLEGRGNSPLHF; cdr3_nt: TGTGCCAGCTCACCTCTTGAGGGGCGTGGTAATTCACCCCTCCACTTT
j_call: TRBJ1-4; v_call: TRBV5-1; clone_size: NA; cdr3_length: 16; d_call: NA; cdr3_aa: CASSQDSSSTNEKLFF; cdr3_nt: TGCGCCAGCAGCCAGGACAGTTCCTCGACTAATGAAAAACTGTTTTTT
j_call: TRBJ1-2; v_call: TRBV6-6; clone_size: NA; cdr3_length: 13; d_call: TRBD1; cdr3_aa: CASSYGTGAGYTF; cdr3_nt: TGTGCCAGCAGTTACGGGACAGGGGCTGGCTACACCTTC
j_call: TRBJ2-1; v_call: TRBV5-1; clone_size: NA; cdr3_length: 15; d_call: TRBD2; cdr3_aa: CASSLGAGGPNEQFF; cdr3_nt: TGCGCCAGCAGCTTGGGAGCGGGAGGGCCGAATGAGCAGTTCTTC
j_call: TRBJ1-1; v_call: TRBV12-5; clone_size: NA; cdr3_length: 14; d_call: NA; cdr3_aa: CASGPGPSNTEAFF; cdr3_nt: TGTGCTAGTGGTCCGGGACCCTCGAACACTGAAGCTTTCTTT
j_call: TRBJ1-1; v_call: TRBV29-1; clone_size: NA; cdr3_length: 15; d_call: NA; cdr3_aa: CSVEDSDGAVPEAFF; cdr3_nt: TGCAGCGTTGAAGATTCGGACGGGGCGGTCCCTGAAGCTTTCTTT
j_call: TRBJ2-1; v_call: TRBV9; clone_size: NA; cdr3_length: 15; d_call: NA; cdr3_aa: CASSRNPGAPNEQFF; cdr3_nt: TGTGCCAGCAGCCGGAATCCGGGGGCCCCTAATGAGCAGTTCTTC
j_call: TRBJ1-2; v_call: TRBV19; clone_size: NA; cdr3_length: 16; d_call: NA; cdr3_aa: CASTRGGGGGHYGYTF; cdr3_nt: TGTGCCAGCACCCGTGGAGGAGGGGGAGGTCACTATGGCTACACCTTC
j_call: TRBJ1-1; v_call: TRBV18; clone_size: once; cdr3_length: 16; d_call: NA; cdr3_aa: CASSPGVTQMNTEAFF; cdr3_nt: TGTGCCAGCTCACCAGGGGTAACCCAAATGAACACTGAAGCTTTCTTT
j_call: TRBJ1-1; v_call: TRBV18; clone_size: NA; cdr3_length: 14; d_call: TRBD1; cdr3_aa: CASSPGTGRNEAFF; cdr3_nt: TGTGCCAGCTCACCAGGGACAGGGAGAAATGAAGCTTTCTTT
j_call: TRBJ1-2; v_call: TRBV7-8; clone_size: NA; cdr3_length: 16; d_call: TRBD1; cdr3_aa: CASSHTGQEANYGYTF; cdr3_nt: TGTGCCAGCAGCCATACGGGACAGGAAGCTAACTATGGCTACACCTTC
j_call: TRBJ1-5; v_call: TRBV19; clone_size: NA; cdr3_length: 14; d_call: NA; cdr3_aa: CASSNVGSPQPQHF; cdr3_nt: TGTGCCAGTAGTAATGTGGGGTCTCCTCAGCCCCAGCATTTT
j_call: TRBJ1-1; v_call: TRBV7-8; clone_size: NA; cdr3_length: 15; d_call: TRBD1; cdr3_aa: CASSPRTGKNTEAFF; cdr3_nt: TGTGCCAGCAGCCCCAGGACAGGGAAGAACACTGAAGCTTTCTTT
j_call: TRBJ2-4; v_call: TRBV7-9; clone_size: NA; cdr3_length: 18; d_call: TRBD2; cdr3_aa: CASSLGTSGNNDKNIQYF; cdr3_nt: TGTGCCAGCAGCTTAGGGACTAGCGGGAATAATGACAAAAACATTCAGTACTTC
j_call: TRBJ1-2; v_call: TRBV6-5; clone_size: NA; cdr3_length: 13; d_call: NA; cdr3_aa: CASSSAGGGGYTF; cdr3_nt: TGTGCCAGCTCCTCAGCAGGTGGGGGGGGCTACACCTTC
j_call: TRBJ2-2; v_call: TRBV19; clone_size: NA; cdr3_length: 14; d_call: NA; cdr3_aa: CASTTQAGDRELFF; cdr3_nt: TGTGCCAGTACCACCCAAGCCGGGGACCGGGAGCTGTTTTTT